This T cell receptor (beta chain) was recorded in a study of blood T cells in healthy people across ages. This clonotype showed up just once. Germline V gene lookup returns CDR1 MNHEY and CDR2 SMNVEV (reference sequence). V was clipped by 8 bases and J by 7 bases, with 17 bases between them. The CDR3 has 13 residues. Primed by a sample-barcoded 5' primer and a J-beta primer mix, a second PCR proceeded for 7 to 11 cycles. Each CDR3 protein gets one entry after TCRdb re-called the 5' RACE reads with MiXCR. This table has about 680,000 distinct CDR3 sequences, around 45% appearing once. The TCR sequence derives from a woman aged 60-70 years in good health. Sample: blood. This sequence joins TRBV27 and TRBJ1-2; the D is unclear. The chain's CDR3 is CASEGNREVGYTF. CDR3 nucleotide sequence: TGTGCCAGCGAGGGAAATCGCGAGGTTGGCTACACCTTC.